The entry below describes one T cell receptor (beta chain). What it binds is not known. Clones were sequenced by immunoSEQ multiplex PCR, and TCRdb holds only the in-frame ones, with some missing. Of 100,000 to 150,000 clones in the sample, around nine tenths are singletons; the top ten hold 4% to 4.5%. This entry belongs to a study of T cell responses to AZD1222 COVID-19 vaccine. Broader study findings: Just a handful of AZD1222 recipients tested seropositive at baseline.

The CDR3 has 14 amino acids. V was shortened by 6 bases and J by 7 bases, with 18 bases between the two germline ends. Per germline, CDR1 SEHNR and CDR2 FQNEAQ (reference sequence). This chain joins TRBV7-9 and TRBJ1-2; D gene unclear. The input for sequencing was peripheral blood, taken 28 days after the second dose of the MenACWY control vaccine. The source of this sequence is an adult who received the MenACWY meningococcal vaccine as a control. The CDR3 spells CASSPIPGPGGYTF. CDR3 nucleotides: TGTGCCAGCAGTCCAATCCCTGGGCCCGGTGGCTACACCTTC.